This entry lists 5 T cell receptor beta chains sequenced from one sample in a study of T-cell reconstitution after alpha-beta-depleted transplantation in children. Construction of the TCRbeta library involved unique molecular identifiers. TCRdb re-derived calls from the PCR reads in MiXCR, one entry per CDR3 protein. The profile covers some 300,000 distinct CDR3 sequences, with around 9.1% appearing a single time and around 7.5% taken by the ten largest. Sequencing used PBMCs, obtained before TCRalphabeta/CD19-depleted stem cell transplant. The receptor source for this set is a boy under three years old with acute myeloid leukemia, due to receive a stem cell transplant.

This clonotype was detected ten times or more. V usage is TRBV6-6 and J usage is TRBJ1-4; no definite D call. Per the germline V gene, CDR1 is MNHNY and CDR2 is SVGAGI (reference sequence). The V end was cut by 0 bases, the J end by 8 bases, with 4 bases between. CDR3 length: 12 amino acids. The CDR3 spells CASSYSSEKLFF. CDR3 bases: TGTGCCAGCAGTTACTCGTCGGAAAAACTGTTTTTT.

The table lists this clonotype with many counts. CDR3 loop: CASRTSGKTDTQYF. In DNA, the CDR3 is TGTGCCAGTCGGACTAGCGGGAAGACAGATACGCAGTATTTT. J is TRBJ2-3 and V is TRBV7-9; 12 bases are a match to TRBD2. From germline, CDR1 is SEHNR and CDR2 FQNEAQ (reference sequence). This CDR3 comprises 14 residues. J gave up 3 bases and V 9 bases, and 4 bases lay outside the gene matches.

This clonotype has at least ten counts. J is TRBJ2-4 and V is TRBV4-3; TRBD2 matches at 10 bases. Trimming at V came to 0 bases and at J to 7 bases, leaving 9 bases not matched to a gene. This CDR3 is 17 amino acids long. Germline V gene sequence: CDR1 LGHNA, CDR2 YSLEER. CDR3 DNA: TGCGCCAGCAGCCAAGATAGTACTAGCGGGAACTTGAACATTCAGTACTTC. This gives the protein CASSQDSTSGNLNIQYF.

This clonotype was detected ten times or more. The chain uses TRBV27 and TRBJ2-7; D perhaps matches TRBD1 (5 bases). Trimming removed 2 bases from V and 3 bases from J, with 11 bases in between. Per the germline V gene, CDR1 is MNHEY and CDR2 is SMNVEV (reference sequence). This CDR3 spans 14 amino acids. The CDR3 loop reads CASSLAWTNYEQYF. The CDR3 bases are TGTGCCAGCAGTTTAGCCTGGACAAACTACGAGCAGTACTTC.

This clonotype occurred a few times. The chain joins TRBV3-1 to TRBJ2-1; D gene ambiguous. V lost 0 bases to trimming and J lost 5 bases, with 14 bases between them. The CDR3 is 16 residues long. Germline assignment: CDR1 LGHDT and CDR2 YNNKEL (reference sequence). Here the CDR3 reads CASSQDPLVSNNEQFF. DNA for the CDR3: TGTGCCAGCAGCCAAGACCCGCTAGTATCCAACAATGAGCAGTTCTTC.